The 6 T cell receptor beta chains below all came from one sample that was sequenced in a study of cytomegalovirus exposure and HLA in healthy donors. PCR was performed using 60 Vbeta and 13 Jbeta primers. Sequencing was performed with immunoSEQ multiplex PCR; in TCRdb, only in-frame clones are kept and a portion is missing. Of roughly 80,000 clones listed, roughly 74% were seen once; the top ten hold 3% to 4%. Sequencing was carried out using PBMCs. These receptors all come from a man aged 40-49 years in good health and CMV-seronegative.

The chain recombines TRBV18 with TRBJ1-3; TRBD1 is a possible D gene (5 bases). Germline values: CDR1 KGHSH, CDR2 LQKENI. There are 16 residues in the CDR3. V was shortened by 1 base and J by 2 bases, with 12 bases between the two germline ends. CDR3 residues: CASSPLGAGTGNTIYF. For the CDR3, the DNA is TGTGCCAGCTCACCACTTGGGGCAGGGACTGGAAACACCATATATTTT.

The chain combines TRBV2 with TRBJ1-5; TRBD1 aligns across 7 bases. The CDR3 runs 11 residues. V shed 8 bases, J shed 14 bases, and the junction held 9 bases outside the gene matches. Germline CDR1 and CDR2: SNHLY and FYNNEI. The CDR3 region is CASERQGPKHF. The CDR3 coding sequence is TGTGCCAGCGAGAGACAGGGCCCGAAGCATTTT.

This clone was picked up one time. The chain joins TRBV7-9 to TRBJ2-1, with D possibly being TRBD1 (6 bases). The V end was cut by 4 bases, the J end by 7 bases, with 20 bases between. Germline assignment: CDR1 SEHNR and CDR2 FQNEAQ (reference sequence). The CDR3 totals 16 residues. CDR3 nucleotide sequence: TGTGCCAGCAGCTACGATAGGAGGACAGCTTATAATGAGCAGTTCTTC. This encodes CASSYDRRTAYNEQFF.

This chain's CDR3 is CASSPGFRVGNTEAFF. Written as DNA, the CDR3 is TGTGCCAGCAGTCCGGGTTTCAGGGTTGGGAACACTGAAGCTTTCTTT. This chain connects TRBV27 to TRBJ1-1; the D gene is possibly TRBD1 (5 bases). Trimming removed 5 bases at V and 1 base at J, with 17 bases between. This CDR3 is built from 16 residues. Germline V gene lookup returns CDR1 MNHEY and CDR2 SMNVEV (reference sequence).

This chain links TRBV25-1 with TRBJ1-1; D remains ambiguous. V was clipped by 0 bases and J by 1 base, with 6 bases between them. Looked up from germline, CDR1 is MGHDK and CDR2 is SYGVNS. This CDR3 is 14 amino acids long. The DNA of the CDR3 is TGTGCCAGCAGTGAATATCGACAGAACACTGAAGCTTTCTTT. It translates to CASSEYRQNTEAFF.

V gene TRBV5-4 combines with J gene TRBJ1-3; 9 bases are shared with TRBD1. J was trimmed by 4 bases and V by 2 bases; bases with no gene match: 7. The CDR3 sequence is 16 residues long. Per the germline V gene, CDR1 is SGHNT and CDR2 is YYREEE (reference sequence). The DNA for the CDR3 is TGTGCCAGCAGCTTCTACAGGGGGCAGACAGGAAACACCATATATTTT. Translation gives CASSFYRGQTGNTIYF. Based on the CDR3 plus reference TRBV5-4 and TRBJ1-3, the full variable domain is ETGVTQSPTHLIKTRGQQVTLRCSSQSGHNTVSWYQQALGQGPQFIFQYYREEENGRGNFPPRFSGLQFPNYSSELNVNALELDDSALYLCASSFYRGQTGNTIYFGEGSWLTVV.